Below, 29 T cell receptor beta chains from the same sample are listed, as sequenced in a study of blood T cell repertoires in COVID-19. Some clones are missing from TCRdb's copy, which holds only in-frame ones; the method was immunoSEQ multiplex PCR. The table lists over 250,000 clones, 80% to 90% of them singletons. What was sequenced was peripheral blood. Source of these receptors: a woman in her sixties or seventies with COVID-19, enrolled during active disease.

The chain joins TRBV2 to TRBJ1-2; D perhaps matches TRBD1 (6 bases). Germline CDR1 and CDR2: SNHLY and FYNNEI. The V end lost 10 bases, the J end lost 2 bases, and 8 bases lay between the germline ends. This CDR3 spans 11 amino acids. Here the CDR3 reads CATTGNYGYTF. The CDR3 nucleotides read TGTGCCACCACAGGGAACTATGGCTACACCTTC.

Many counts were recorded for this clone. The chain uses TRBV7-9 and TRBJ2-7, with 7 nucleotides matching TRBD2. The CDR3 covers 14 residues. V dropped 1 base and J dropped 7; count of bases not matched to a gene: 7. CDR1 is SEHNR, CDR2 FQNEAQ, per germline (reference sequence). The CDR3 bases are TGTGCCAGCAGCTTAGTTGCGGGAGCGGAGGAGCAGTACTTC. Amino acids: CASSLVAGAEEQYF.

This chain uses TRBV6-5 with TRBJ1-4, with TRBD1 matching over 8 bases. Trimming took 6 bases from V and 8 from J; bases not matched to a gene: 8. Per the germline V gene, CDR1 is MNHEY and CDR2 is SVGAGI. This CDR3 has 14 amino acids. The CDR3 region has the DNA TGTGCCAGCAGACCACTACGGACAGGGGAAAAACTGTTTTTT. Its protein is CASRPLRTGEKLFF.

This clone has a handful of counts. The CDR3 DNA reads as TGTGCCACCAGCATGAACAGGGGCTCCTACGAGCAGTACTTC. It is translated as CATSMNRGSYEQYF. The rearrangement links TRBV15 to TRBJ2-7; the match to TRBD1 covers 7 bases. The CDR3 consists of 14 residues. J lost 0 bases, V lost 4 bases, and 3 bases had no gene match. Germline V gene data show CDR1 as LNHNV and CDR2 as YYDKDF (reference sequence).

This clone has just one count. In DNA, the CDR3 is TGTGCCAGCAGCGAGACGGGGAACGGCTATGGCTACACCTTC. Translating it yields CASSETGNGYGYTF. The rearrangement links TRBV9 to TRBJ1-2; D unclear. Trimming cost V 3 bases and J 4 bases, with 13 bases left between them. The germline CDR1 and CDR2 sequences are SGDLS and YYNGEE. CDR3 size: 14 residues.

With regard to this clone: The sample carries other DNA sequences with the same CDR3. The chain uses TRBV5-4 and TRBJ2-3; the D is unclear. Germline loops: CDR1 SGHNT, CDR2 YYREEE (reference sequence). V was cut by 2 bases and J by 3 bases, with 10 bases left in between. The CDR3 contains 14 residues. Here the CDR3 reads CASSFGGSTDTQYF. The DNA of the CDR3 is TGTGCCAGCAGCTTTGGTGGCTCTACAGATACGCAGTATTTT.

The rearrangement links TRBV10-3 to TRBJ1-4, with a weak D call TRBD1 (6 bases). Germline values: CDR1 ENHRY, CDR2 SYGVKD. Trimming removed 2 bases at V and 8 bases at J, with 15 bases between. CDR3 length equals 15 residues. This chain's CDR3 is CAISEIRGQGEKLFF. CDR3 DNA sequence: TGTGCCATCAGTGAGATTCGGGGCCAGGGGGAAAAACTGTTTTTT.

The V call is TRBV2, the J call TRBJ1-6; TRBD1 aligns across 7 bases. The germline V gene encodes CDR1 SNHLY and CDR2 FYNNEI. The J segment lost 5 bases and the V segment lost 3 bases, leaving 10 bases of the junction unmatched. The CDR3 is made up of 17 amino acids. The CDR3: CASSEAAPGGNNSPLHF. CDR3 sequence (DNA): TGTGCCAGCAGTGAGGCGGCGCCAGGGGGAAATAATTCACCCCTCCACTTT.

This clone was seen just once. The V and J genes are TRBV6-1 and TRBJ2-3; the match to TRBD2 covers 8 bases. This CDR3 has 15 amino acids. The ends lost 2 bases at V and 3 bases at J; junction bases unmatched: 4. CDR1 MNHNS and CDR2 SASEGT come from the germline V gene. Here the CDR3 reads CASSESPGGTDTQYF. The CDR3 DNA follows: TGTGCCAGCAGTGAATCCCCGGGGGGGACAGATACGCAGTATTTT.

The DNA for the CDR3 is TGTGCCAGCTCACCAACGGGTAGTCGGGAGACCCAGTACTTC. Translated, it gives CASSPTGSRETQYF. V gene TRBV18 combines with J gene TRBJ2-5; no firm D call. Germline V gene sequence: CDR1 KGHSH, CDR2 LQKENI. This CDR3 region has 14 residues. Trimming cost V 2 bases and J 5 bases, with 12 bases left between them.

The chain couples TRBV3-1 (or the pseudogene TRBV3-2) to TRBJ2-2; D gene unclear. Per germline, CDR1 LGHDT and CDR2 YNNKEL (reference sequence). V lost 4 bases, J lost 0 bases, and 9 bases lay in between. This CDR3 has 15 residues. The CDR3 loop is CASSRAGANTGELFF. The CDR3 region has the DNA TGTGCCAGCAGCCGGGCAGGCGCGAACACCGGGGAGCTGTTTTTT.

This clone was detected only a few times. The chain uses TRBV5-1 and TRBJ2-7; the D gene is possibly TRBD2 (6 bases). Germline lookup yields CDR1 SGHRS and CDR2 YFSETQ. This CDR3 comprises 14 residues. V was clipped by 1 base and J by 3 bases, with 11 bases between them. Here the CDR3 reads CASSLLQEGYEQYF. In nucleotides, the CDR3 is TGCGCCAGCAGCTTGTTACAGGAGGGCTACGAGCAGTACTTC.

The rearrangement joins TRBV5-1 to TRBJ2-3; 9 positions match TRBD1. V lost 4 bases to trimming and J lost 2 bases; unmatched junction nucleotides: 5. Per germline, CDR1 SGHRS and CDR2 YFSETQ. This CDR3 region has 15 residues. The CDR3 is CASSRDRAITDTQYF. CDR3 DNA: TGCGCCAGCAGCCGGGACAGGGCTATCACAGATACGCAGTATTTT. Variable domain in full (rest from reference TRBV5-1 and TRBJ2-3): KAGVTQTPRYLIKTRGQQVTLSCSPISGHRSVSWYQQTPGQGLQFLFEYFSETQRNKGNFPGRFSGRQFSNSRSEMNVSTLELGDSALYLCASSRDRAITDTQYFGPGTRLTVL.

The V gene is TRBV11-3, the J gene TRBJ2-1; TRBD1 aligns across 7 bases. This CDR3 region has 16 residues. J lost 1 base, V lost 0 bases, and 3 bases had no gene match. CDR1 and CDR2 from the germline V gene are SGHNT and YENEEA. Written as DNA, the CDR3 is TGTGCCAGCAGCTTAGATCGCAGGGGGTCCTACAATGAGCAGTTCTTC. The encoded protein is CASSLDRRGSYNEQFF.

This clone was counted a few times. The V gene is TRBV28, the J gene TRBJ1-1; the match to TRBD1 covers 7 bases. This CDR3 spans 14 amino acids. The J segment lost 5 bases and the V segment lost 5 bases, leaving 8 bases of the junction unmatched. Germline lookup yields CDR1 MDHEN and CDR2 SYDVKM. Written as DNA, the CDR3 is TGTGCCAGCAGTCCACAGGGGAAAGTAACTGAAGCTTTCTTT. Its protein product is CASSPQGKVTEAFF.

Here the CDR3 reads CASSPRTSGGQVGEQYF. DNA of the CDR3: TGTGCCAGCAGTCCCAGGACTAGCGGGGGCCAAGTGGGAGAGCAGTACTTC. This chain connects TRBV27 to TRBJ2-7; 13 bases are a match to TRBD2. With 5 bases clipped from V and 7 bases from J, the junction kept 14 bases outside the gene matches. Germline CDR1 MNHEY, CDR2 SMNVEV (reference sequence). This CDR3 comprises 17 residues.

J is TRBJ2-6 and V is TRBV6-1, with D perhaps matching TRBD1 (6 bases). There are 16 residues in the CDR3. Trimming took 0 bases from V and 4 from J, leaving 10 bases between them. The germline CDR1 and CDR2 sequences are MNHNS and SASEGT. The CDR3 spells CASSEASGAGANVLTF. The DNA of the CDR3 is TGTGCCAGCAGTGAAGCGTCAGGGGCAGGGGCCAACGTCCTGACTTTC.

The J gene is TRBJ2-3, the V gene TRBV2; 14 positions agree with TRBD2. This CDR3 spans 15 amino acids. From germline, CDR1 is SNHLY and CDR2 FYNNEI. V lost 10 bases and J lost 4; bases outside the gene matches: 7. Here the CDR3 reads CATPGLAGEADTQYF. In nucleotides, the CDR3 is TGTGCCACCCCGGGACTAGCGGGAGAGGCAGATACGCAGTATTTT.

DNA of the CDR3: TGTGCCAGCAGGAACCAGGGCCACGAGCAGTACTTC. This gives the protein CASRNQGHEQYF. The V and J genes are TRBV5-4 and TRBJ2-7; D may be TRBD1 (5 bases). Deletions cut 5 bases from V and 5 bases from J, with 11 bases between. This CDR3 region has 12 residues. The germline CDR1 and CDR2 sequences are SGHNT and YYREEE (reference sequence).

This chain connects TRBV15 to TRBJ1-1, with D perhaps TRBD1 (5 bases). The CDR3 totals 13 residues. The germline CDR1 and CDR2 sequences are LNHNV and YYDKDF (reference sequence). The V and J ends lost 3 bases and 5 bases respectively, with 10 bases between them. CDR3 region: CATSRGRVTEAFF. For the CDR3, the DNA is TGTGCCACCAGCAGGGGCAGGGTTACTGAAGCTTTCTTT.

This clone was counted a single time. The CDR3 here is CASSPPGTGELFF. The CDR3 DNA sequence: TGTGCCAGCAGCCCCCCCGGGACCGGGGAGCTGTTTTTT. This rearrangement joins TRBV7-3 to TRBJ2-2; D gene ambiguous. Germline V CDR1 and CDR2: SGHTA, FQGTGA. V was pared by 5 bases and J by 5 bases, with 9 bases between. The CDR3 extends over 13 amino acids.

The chain joins TRBV4-3 to TRBJ2-1, with 11 bases fitting TRBD2. Germline assignment: CDR1 LGHNA and CDR2 YSLEER. The CDR3 is 16 amino acids. V lost 1 base to trimming and J lost 9 bases; unmatched junction nucleotides: 8. The CDR3 DNA reads as TGCGCCAGCAGCCAAGCGACTAGCGGGGTCCTCACTGAGCAGTTCTTC. It encodes CASSQATSGVLTEQFF.

This chain joins TRBV18 and TRBJ2-7; 11 nucleotides agree with TRBD1. The CDR3 has 15 amino acids. Germline CDR1 reads KGHSH; CDR2 reads LQKENI. Germline trimming cut 5 bases from V and 0 bases from J; bases unmatched to any gene: 3. CDR3 sequence (DNA): TGTGCCAGCTCAGTTGGGACAGGGGGCTCCTACGAGCAGTACTTC. Its translation is CASSVGTGGSYEQYF.

The J gene is TRBJ1-5, the V gene TRBV4-3; 8 nucleotides agree with TRBD1. The J segment lost 5 bases and the V segment lost 0 bases, leaving 3 bases of the junction unmatched. CDR1 and CDR2 (germline): LGHNA, YSLEER. CDR3 length: 15 amino acids. The chain's CDR3 is CASSQDQGADQPQHF. The CDR3 DNA follows: TGCGCCAGCAGCCAAGACCAGGGGGCTGATCAGCCCCAGCATTTT.

The chain has TRBV10-3 and TRBJ1-5; D is uncertain. Deletions cut 2 bases from V and 2 bases from J, with 10 bases between. Per the germline V gene, CDR1 is ENHRY and CDR2 is SYGVKD. The CDR3 is made up of 15 amino acids. The CDR3 region is CAISEGLSGNQPQHF. The CDR3 region has the DNA TGTGCCATCAGTGAGGGCCTCAGTGGCAATCAGCCCCAGCATTTT.

This chain links TRBV11-3 with TRBJ1-5, with 8 bases lining up with TRBD1. The V segment lost 5 bases and the J segment 3 bases; nucleotides outside the gene matches: 6. Germline V gives CDR1 SGHNT, CDR2 YENEEA. This CDR3 is 15 amino acids long. Written as DNA, the CDR3 is TGTGCCAGCAGCAGAAGGACAGGGTTCAATCAGCCCCAGCATTTT. Residues: CASSRRTGFNQPQHF.

This clone was seen only a few times. The rearrangement joins TRBV19 to TRBJ2-2; tentative D call: TRBD1 (5 bases). The V end was cut by 7 bases, the J end by 4 bases, with 13 bases between. The germline gives CDR1 LNHDA, CDR2 SQIVND (reference sequence). The CDR3 covers 14 residues. Written as DNA, the CDR3 is TGTGCCAGTAAGACCCCAGGGTTCACCGGGGAGCTGTTTTTT. This translates into CASKTPGFTGELFF.

The chain carries TRBV7-2 and TRBJ2-3; 9 bases map to TRBD2. Germline trimming cut 1 base from V and 2 bases from J; bases unmatched to any gene: 4. The germline CDR1 and CDR2 sequences are SGHTA and FQGNSA. The CDR3 contains 16 residues. Written as DNA, the CDR3 is TGTGCCAGCAGCTTAGTCGCGGGAGGGTACACAGATACGCAGTATTTT. Translation gives CASSLVAGGYTDTQYF.

V gene TRBV14 combines with J gene TRBJ2-3; D ambiguous. Germline CDR1 is SGHDN and CDR2 is FVKESK. Trimming took 0 bases from V and 6 from J, leaving 10 bases between them. The CDR3 runs to 14 residues. CDR3 amino acids: CASSQEGDPDTQYF. The DNA for the CDR3 is TGTGCCAGCAGCCAAGAAGGAGATCCCGATACGCAGTATTTT.